The 21 T cell receptor beta chains listed next were all sequenced from one sample in a study of cytomegalovirus exposure and HLA in healthy donors. Both 60 Vbeta primers and 13 Jbeta primers went into the PCR. Sequenced by immunoSEQ multiplex PCR; TCRdb stores in-frame clones only, minus some. Counted here are 150,000 to 200,000 clones, roughly 60% occurring once; the ten biggest clones make up around 2.9%. Sequences were obtained from PBMCs. These receptors were taken from a man in his forties in good health and CMV-seronegative.

This clone occurred a few times. The chain joins TRBV30 to TRBJ1-2; D is perhaps TRBD1 (6 bases). Germline CDR1 reads GTSNPN; CDR2 reads SVGIG (reference sequence). V shed 7 bases and J shed 3 bases, with 12 bases lying between them. The CDR3 covers 12 residues. In DNA, the CDR3 is TGTGCCTCCGGAGCAGGGGACTATGGCTACACCTTC. This gives the protein CASGAGDYGYTF. The full variable domain, rest sourced from reference TRBV30 and TRBJ1-2, is SQTIHQWPATLVQPVGSPLSLECTVEGTSNPNLYWYRQAAGRGLQLLFYSVGIGQISSEVPQNLSASRPQDRQFILSSKKLLLSDSGFYLCASGAGDYGYTFGSGTRLTVV.

V is TRBV6-5 and J is TRBJ2-1; 10 nucleotides agree with TRBD2. CDR1 MNHEY and CDR2 SVGAGI come from the germline V gene. The CDR3 runs to 15 residues. Trimming at V came to 8 bases and at J to 6 bases, leaving 10 bases not matched to a gene. The CDR3 loop is CASGTVAGGINEQFF. The DNA for the CDR3 is TGTGCCAGCGGAACTGTAGCGGGGGGTATCAATGAGCAGTTCTTC.

This rearrangement joins TRBV7-2 to TRBJ1-1, with a tentative D call TRBD1 (6 bases). The V and J ends lost 1 base and 3 bases respectively, with 9 bases between them. The CDR3 sequence is 14 residues long. In germline, CDR1 is SGHTA, CDR2 FQGNSA. CDR3 DNA: TGTGCCAGCAGCTTAGGTACAGGGTACACTGAAGCTTTCTTT. Translated, it gives CASSLGTGYTEAFF.

This clone was counted a few times. The chain links TRBV30 to TRBJ2-7, with TRBD2 identical over 7 bases. This CDR3 contains 13 residues. J gave up 6 bases and V 4 bases, and 9 bases lay outside the gene matches. Germline V CDR1 and CDR2: GTSNPN, SVGIG (reference sequence). The DNA for the CDR3 is TGTGCCTGGAAGAACCGCGGGAGCGGCGAGCAGTACTTC. This translates into CAWKNRGSGEQYF.

The chain has TRBV2 and TRBJ2-1; 8 bases align to TRBD2. The junction had 10 bases not matched to a gene; V was cut back by 3 bases and J by 9 bases. The CDR3 loop spans 15 amino acids. From germline, CDR1 is SNHLY and CDR2 FYNNEI. The CDR3 loop reads CASSDGSGGRGEQFF. DNA for the CDR3: TGTGCCAGCAGTGACGGCTCGGGAGGGAGGGGTGAGCAGTTCTTC.

A remark on this clone: The junction shows a germline mismatch at one end, possibly a read error. V usage is TRBV4-1 and J usage is TRBJ2-3; a weak D match, TRBD2 (6 bases). This CDR3 has 16 amino acids. Germline V lookup: CDR1 MGHRA, CDR2 YSYEKL. In DNA, the CDR3 is TGTGCCAGCAGCCAAGACGGAGGGAGAGGGTCAGATACGCAGTATTTT. This translates into CASSQDGGRGSDTQYF.

V is TRBV9 and J is TRBJ2-4, with D possibly TRBD2 on 6 matching bases. Looked up from germline, CDR1 is SGDLS and CDR2 is YYNGEE. The ends were cut back, 0 bases at V and 3 bases at J, with 7 bases in the middle. The CDR3 is made up of 14 amino acids. The CDR3 protein is CASSVGGVKNIQYF. In nucleotides, the CDR3 is TGTGCCAGCAGCGTAGGCGGGGTCAAAAACATTCAGTACTTC.

V and J are TRBV7-2 and TRBJ2-1; maybe TRBD2 (6 bases). Trimming cost V 7 bases and J 3 bases, with 16 bases left between them. The CDR3 has 15 amino acids. Germline V gene lookup returns CDR1 SGHTA and CDR2 FQGNSA. Here the CDR3 reads CASTPGTPNYNEQFF. CDR3 nucleotide sequence: TGTGCCAGCACCCCCGGGACTCCAAACTACAATGAGCAGTTCTTC.

This clone was seen more than once but under ten times. This rearrangement joins TRBV10-3 to TRBJ2-7; tentative D call: TRBD1 (6 bases). Germline CDR1 ENHRY, CDR2 SYGVKD. V shed 7 bases and J shed 3 bases, with 19 bases lying between them. This CDR3 is 15 amino acids long. The CDR3: CAITDPRTELYEQYF. CDR3 sequence (DNA): TGTGCCATCACCGATCCGAGGACAGAACTCTACGAGCAGTACTTC.

This chain uses TRBV5-6 with TRBJ1-4, with 7 bases identical to TRBD1. CDR3 length: 15 residues. Germline V CDR1 and CDR2: SGHDT, YYEEEE. The V and J ends lost 0 bases and 8 bases, in that order; junction bases with no gene match: 7. The CDR3 region has the DNA TGTGCCAGCAGCTTGGCTTGGACAGGTCTAGAAAAACTGTTTTTT. Translation: CASSLAWTGLEKLFF.

V and J are TRBV7-9 and TRBJ1-1; 7 bases agree with TRBD1. CDR3 length: 14 residues. Germline V CDR1 and CDR2: SEHNR, FQNEAQ (reference sequence). V shed 6 bases and J 2 bases; nucleotides not matched to a gene: 6. The CDR3, as DNA: TGTGCCAGCAGACCTACAGGGGCCAACACTGAAGCTTTCTTT. It encodes CASRPTGANTEAFF.

The chain joins TRBV29-1 to TRBJ2-3, with TRBD2 as a possible D gene (6 bases). CDR1 is SQVTM, CDR2 ANQGSEA, per germline. CDR3 length: 14 amino acids. The V end lost 5 bases, the J end lost 3 bases, and 15 bases lay between the germline ends. CDR3 residues: CSVTRGGETDTQYF. The CDR3 region has the DNA TGCAGCGTTACTAGAGGCGGGGAAACAGATACGCAGTATTTT.

This chain joins TRBV7-9 and TRBJ1-1; D might be TRBD1 (5 bases). The V gene's germline CDR1 is SEHNR and CDR2 FQNEAQ (reference sequence). V was clipped by 8 bases and J by 1 base, with 14 bases between them. The CDR3 has 14 amino acids. The CDR3 DNA reads as TGTGCCAGCCGGGCAGGGCCACAGAACACTGAAGCTTTCTTT. It yields the protein CASRAGPQNTEAFF.

This clone showed up just a few times. The CDR3 sequence: CASSAAGGRYTF. In DNA form, the CDR3 reads TGTGCCAGCAGCGCAGCGGGGGGACGCTACACCTTC. The chain carries TRBV7-3 and TRBJ1-2, with a possible D match to TRBD1 (5 bases). CDR3 length equals 12 residues. Germline V gene sequence: CDR1 SGHTA, CDR2 FQGTGA. The germline V and J ends were trimmed by 5 bases and 9 bases, with 13 bases remaining between them.

V usage is TRBV6-4 and J usage is TRBJ1-5; TRBD1 matches at 8 bases. CDR3 length: 16 amino acids. Germline V gene lookup returns CDR1 MRHNA and CDR2 SNTAGT. Trimming at V came to 6 bases and at J to 0 bases, leaving 7 bases not matched to a gene. The DNA for the CDR3 is TGTGCCAGCAGACCGGGACAGGAGGTTAGCAATCAGCCCCAGCATTTT. This codes for CASRPGQEVSNQPQHF.

Comments on this clone: The junction shows a germline mismatch at one end, possibly a read error. The rearrangement joins TRBV7-9 to TRBJ1-5, with 7 bases that match TRBD1. The CDR3 runs 13 residues. Germline CDR1 and CDR2: SEHNR and FQNEAQ (reference sequence). CDR3 in DNA: TGTTCCAGCAGCTCGAGGGGGCCTCAGCCCCAGCATTTT. It yields the protein CSSSSRGPQPQHF.

The J gene is TRBJ2-3, the V gene TRBV19; weak D call: TRBD1 (5 bases). The CDR3 length is 11 residues. The V gene's germline CDR1 is LNHDA and CDR2 SQIVND (reference sequence). The V and J ends lost 11 bases and 3 bases respectively, with 9 bases between them. CDR3 DNA: TGTGCCGGCAGGGATACAGATACGCAGTATTTT. Translating it yields CAGRDTDTQYF. Based on the CDR3 plus reference TRBV19 and TRBJ2-3, the full variable domain is DGGITQSPKYLFRKEGQNVTLSCEQNLNHDAMYWYRQDPGQGLRLIYYSQIVNDFQKGDIAEGYSVSREKKESFPLTVTSAQKNPTAFYLCAGRDTDTQYFGPGTRLTVL.

As concerns this clone: Other DNA sequences of this sample code for an identical CDR3. The gene calls are TRBV28 and TRBJ1-2; TRBD1 matches at 7 bases. Looked up from germline, CDR1 is MDHEN and CDR2 is SYDVKM. This CDR3 has 13 amino acids. V trimming: 4 bases; J trimming: 4 bases; junction bases outside the gene matches: 3. CDR3 DNA sequence: TGTGCCAGCAGTTCCCAGGGGGGCTATGGCTACACCTTC. Translated, it gives CASSSQGGYGYTF.

The chain recombines TRBV5-1 with TRBJ2-5; D perhaps matches TRBD1 (6 bases). The CDR3 is 16 residues long. Germline V lookup: CDR1 SGHRS, CDR2 YFSETQ. The V gene lost 4 bases and the J gene lost 1 base, with 17 bases spanning the gap. DNA for the CDR3: TGCGCCAGCAGCCCCACAGGGTGGTTTGGCCAAGAGACCCAGTACTTC. It yields the protein CASSPTGWFGQETQYF.

V and J are TRBV30 and TRBJ1-5; tentative D call: TRBD1 (6 bases). The germline V gene has CDR1 GTSNPN and CDR2 SVGIG (reference sequence). The CDR3 covers 13 residues. Trimming stripped 3 bases from V and 7 bases from J, with 13 bases between. Here the CDR3 DNA reads TGTGCCTGGAGCGTAACAGGGAACCAGCCCCAGCATTTT. It translates to CAWSVTGNQPQHF.

This clone showed up just a few times. This chain uses TRBV2 with TRBJ2-5; 9 bases map to TRBD2. After removal of 0 bases from V and 5 bases from J, the junction contained 1 base not matched to a gene. The CDR3 length is 14 residues. The germline V gene encodes CDR1 SNHLY and CDR2 FYNNEI. The CDR3, as DNA: TGTGCCAGCAGTGAAGCGCGGGGGGGGGAGACCCAGTACTTC. Protein sequence: CASSEARGGETQYF. Together with reference TRBV2 and TRBJ2-5, the CDR3 gives the full variable domain: EPEVTQTPSHQVTQMGQEVILRCVPISNHLYFYWYRQILGQKVEFLVSFYNNEISEKSEIFDDQFSVERPDGSNFTLKIRSTKLEDSAMYFCASSEARGGETQYFGPGTRLLVL.